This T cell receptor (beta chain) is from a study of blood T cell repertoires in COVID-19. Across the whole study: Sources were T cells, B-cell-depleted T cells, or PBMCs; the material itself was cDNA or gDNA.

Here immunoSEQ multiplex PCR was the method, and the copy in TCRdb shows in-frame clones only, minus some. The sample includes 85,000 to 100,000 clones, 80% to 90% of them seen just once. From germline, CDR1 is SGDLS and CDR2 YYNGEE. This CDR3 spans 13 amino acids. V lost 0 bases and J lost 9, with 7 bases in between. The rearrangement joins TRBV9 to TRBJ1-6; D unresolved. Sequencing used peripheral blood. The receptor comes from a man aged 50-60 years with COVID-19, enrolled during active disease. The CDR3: CASSVVEGSPLHF. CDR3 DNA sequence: TGTGCCAGCAGCGTAGTGGAGGGTTCACCCCTCCACTTT. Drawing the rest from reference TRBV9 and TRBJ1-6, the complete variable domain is DSGVTQTPKHLITATGQRVTLRCSPRSGDLSVYWYQQSLDQGLQFLIQYYNGEERAKGNILERFSAQQFPDLHSELNLSSLELGDSALYFCASSVVEGSPLHFGNGTRLTVT.